The next 24 T cell receptor beta chains were all read from a single sample in a study of cytomegalovirus exposure and HLA in healthy donors. PCR was performed using 60 Vbeta and 13 Jbeta primers. Sequencing was performed with immunoSEQ multiplex PCR; in TCRdb, only in-frame clones are kept and a portion is missing. The sample comprises 150,000 to 200,000 clones, roughly four fifths of which are singletons, and 3.5% to 5% rests with the top ten. The material sequenced was PBMCs. These receptors all come from a man aged 50-59 years in good health and CMV-seropositive.

CDR3 in DNA: TGCGCCAGCAGCCAGACTGAGCGAAGCTCCTACGAGCAGTACTTC. Protein sequence: CASSQTERSSYEQYF. The chain joins TRBV4-1 to TRBJ2-7, with D unclear. CDR3 length equals 15 residues. From germline, CDR1 is MGHRA and CDR2 YSYEKL. V shed 3 bases and J shed 0 bases, with 12 bases lying between them.

Of note for this clone: This CDR3 is also generated by other DNA sequences in the sample. CDR3 DNA sequence: TGCGCCAGCAGCCTGGACAGTTTTAGCAATCAGCCCCAGCATTTT. This encodes CASSLDSFSNQPQHF. V is TRBV5-1 and J is TRBJ1-5; D possibly corresponds to TRBD1 (6 bases). Trimming took 4 bases from V and 0 from J, leaving 11 bases between them. The CDR3 consists of 15 residues. CDR1 is SGHRS, CDR2 YFSETQ, per germline.

The chain recombines TRBV27 with TRBJ2-7; 8 bases map to TRBD1. V gave up 0 bases and J gave up 0 bases; unmatched junction bases: 7. Germline lookup yields CDR1 MNHEY and CDR2 SMNVEV (reference sequence). This CDR3 contains 17 residues. The CDR3 nucleotides are TGTGCCAGCAGTTTATCCCTCGGACAGGGAGGCTCCTACGAGCAGTACTTC. Protein sequence: CASSLSLGQGGSYEQYF.

Comment on this clone: Other DNA sequences in the same sample also yield this CDR3. The gene calls are TRBV9 and TRBJ2-1; D might be TRBD2 (6 bases). The CDR3 has 15 amino acids. Deletions cut 0 bases from V and 1 base from J, with 8 bases between. Germline V gene data show CDR1 as SGDLS and CDR2 as YYNGEE. The CDR3 coding sequence is TGTGCCAGCAGCGTAGCCGGAGGGTCCTACAATGAGCAGTTCTTC. Translating it yields CASSVAGGSYNEQFF.

J is TRBJ2-7 and V is TRBV7-9; D ambiguous. The V end was cut by 5 bases, the J end by 4 bases, with 6 bases between. There are 11 residues in the CDR3. Germline V gives CDR1 SEHNR, CDR2 FQNEAQ (reference sequence). The CDR3, as DNA: TGTGCCAGCAGCGCACAGTACGAGCAGTACTTC. It specifies CASSAQYEQYF.

CDR3 in amino acids: CASKMRYEQYF. CDR3 DNA: TGTGCCAGCAAGATGCGATACGAGCAGTACTTC. V is TRBV6-5 and J is TRBJ2-7, with D hard to call. The CDR3 has 11 residues. Trimming shortened V by 7 bases and J by 4 bases, and 8 bases separated the two germline ends. Looked up from germline, CDR1 is MNHEY and CDR2 is SVGAGI.

The chain uses TRBV7-9 and TRBJ2-1; tentative D call: TRBD2 (6 bases). The CDR3 loop spans 13 amino acids. V was trimmed by 1 base and J by 8 bases, leaving 9 bases between them. Germline V gene data show CDR1 as SEHNR and CDR2 as FQNEAQ (reference sequence). The DNA of the CDR3 is TGTGCCAGCAGCTTAGTAGCTAGCGATGAGCAGTTCTTC. Protein sequence: CASSLVASDEQFF.

The chain uses TRBV7-3 and TRBJ2-1; TRBD1 aligns across 8 bases. Germline CDR1 is SGHTA and CDR2 is FQGTGA. V dropped 5 bases and J dropped 4; count of bases not matched to a gene: 4. This CDR3 is built from 14 residues. The CDR3 DNA reads TGTGCCAGCAGCGCCGGGACAGGTTACAATGAGCAGTTCTTC. The encoded protein is CASSAGTGYNEQFF.

This clone was detected only a few times. The chain uses TRBV5-5 and TRBJ2-3; TRBD1 matches at 8 bases. CDR3 length equals 16 residues. Germline lookup yields CDR1 SGHKS and CDR2 YYEKEE (reference sequence). The V and J ends lost 2 bases and 1 base, in that order; junction bases with no gene match: 6. CDR3 sequence: CASSFEQGVGTDTQYF. Written as DNA, the CDR3 is TGTGCCAGCAGCTTCGAACAGGGGGTTGGCACAGATACGCAGTATTTT.

The V gene is TRBV13, the J gene TRBJ2-1; TRBD2 agrees at 10 bases. CDR1 is PRHDT and CDR2 is FYEKMQ in the germline V gene (reference sequence). The V gene end was trimmed by 8 bases and the J gene end by 8 bases; junction bases not matched to a gene: 9. The CDR3 length is 14 residues. This chain's CDR3 is CASSLALAGDEQFF. The CDR3 region has the DNA TGTGCCAGCTCCCTGGCGCTAGCGGGAGATGAGCAGTTCTTC.

V gene TRBV2 combines with J gene TRBJ2-5; TRBD1 aligns across 7 bases. The germline V gene has CDR1 SNHLY and CDR2 FYNNEI. The J segment lost 3 bases and the V segment lost 2 bases, leaving 0 bases of the junction unmatched. The CDR3 is 13 residues long. The CDR3 reads CASSEQGEETQYF. In DNA, the CDR3 is TGTGCCAGCAGTGAACAGGGGGAAGAGACCCAGTACTTC.

The chain is built from TRBV18 and TRBJ2-3; D uncertain. The CDR3 spans 15 residues. Germline CDR1 and CDR2: KGHSH and LQKENI. Trimming pared 3 bases from V and 2 bases from J, leaving 12 bases between. The CDR3 DNA sequence: TGTGCCAGCTCACCCATCACTACACACACAGATACGCAGTATTTT. This gives the protein CASSPITTHTDTQYF.

The chain joins TRBV6-5 to TRBJ1-6; D unresolved. Trimming stripped 6 bases from V and 7 bases from J, with 16 bases between. Germline CDR1 reads MNHEY; CDR2 reads SVGAGI. CDR3 size: 15 residues. In DNA, the CDR3 is TGTGCCAGCAGACCCCCATGGGGAGGGAATTCACCCCTCCACTTT. Translating gives CASRPPWGGNSPLHF.

The chain joins TRBV28 to TRBJ1-3; 8 nucleotides match TRBD1. Losses at the gene ends were 3 bases for V and 3 bases for J; bases not matched to a gene: 7. The CDR3 has 16 amino acids. Per germline, CDR1 MDHEN and CDR2 SYDVKM. This chain's CDR3 is CASSFSGRGLGNTIYF. For the CDR3, the DNA is TGTGCCAGCAGTTTTTCTGGCAGGGGGCTTGGAAACACCATATATTTT.

The chain uses TRBV6-6 and TRBJ2-7, with TRBD1 matching over 9 bases. Trimming took 6 bases from V and 2 from J; bases not matched to a gene: 8. CDR1 is MNHNY and CDR2 is SVGAGI in the germline V gene (reference sequence). The CDR3 totals 15 residues. The CDR3 sequence: CASRGPGQGPYEQYF. The CDR3 bases are TGTGCCAGCAGGGGACCGGGACAGGGTCCCTACGAGCAGTACTTC.

The chain joins TRBV7-8 to TRBJ2-1; 9 nucleotides line up with TRBD2. The CDR3 runs 17 residues. V gave up 4 bases and J gave up 0 bases; unmatched junction bases: 7. Looked up from germline, CDR1 is SGHVS and CDR2 is FQNEAQ. The CDR3 DNA is TGTGCCAGCAGCTCACCGACTAGCGGAACCTCCTACAATGAGCAGTTCTTC. Amino acids: CASSSPTSGTSYNEQFF.

In its sample, this clone was seen a few times. The chain joins TRBV30 to TRBJ1-5; 10 bases agree with TRBD1. This CDR3 contains 15 residues. CDR1 GTSNPN and CDR2 SVGIG come from the germline V gene (reference sequence). J lost 9 bases, V lost 1 base, and 9 bases had no gene match. The CDR3 DNA reads as TGTGCCTGGAGTGGATCGACAGGGGGCGAGTGGCCCCAGCATTTT. Amino acids: CAWSGSTGGEWPQHF. Full variable domain (outside the CDR3, taken from reference TRBV30 and TRBJ1-5): SQTIHQWPATLVQPVGSPLSLECTVEGTSNPNLYWYRQAAGRGLQLLFYSVGIGQISSEVPQNLSASRPQDRQFILSSKKLLLSDSGFYLCAWSGSTGGEWPQHFGDGTRLSIL.

J is TRBJ2-7 and V is TRBV15; D is possibly TRBD2 (7 bases). The CDR3 has 14 amino acids. Germline V gene sequence: CDR1 LNHNV, CDR2 YYDKDF (reference sequence). V lost 7 bases to trimming and J lost 8 bases, with 21 bases between them. CDR3 in DNA: TGTGCCACCAACGACGGGGGGCTGGCTGGTAAGCAGTACTTC. Translating gives CATNDGGLAGKQYF. The variable domain in full, completed from reference TRBV15 and TRBJ2-7, reads DAMVIQNPRYQVTQFGKPVTLSCSQTLNHNVMYWYQQKSSQAPKLLFHYYDKDFNNEADTPDNFQSRRPNTSFCFLDIRSPGLGDTAMYLCATNDGGLAGKQYFGPGTRLTVT.

V gene TRBV4-2 combines with J gene TRBJ1-3, with D hard to call. This CDR3 is 15 amino acids long. Germline lookup yields CDR1 LGHNA and CDR2 YNFKEQ. V was pared by 1 base and J by 1 base, with 8 bases between. CDR3 coding DNA: TGTGCCAGCAGCCAAGGTGGAGGGTCTGGAAACACCATATATTTT. It specifies CASSQGGGSGNTIYF.

The J gene is TRBJ2-7, the V gene TRBV19; 8 nucleotides match TRBD1. Germline V lookup: CDR1 LNHDA, CDR2 SQIVND (reference sequence). The length of the CDR3 is 13 residues. The V and J ends lost 6 bases and 5 bases, in that order; junction bases with no gene match: 6. The CDR3 loop is CASRDRVTHEQYF. The DNA of the CDR3 is TGTGCCAGTAGGGACAGGGTTACCCACGAGCAGTACTTC. Complete variable domain (other parts from reference TRBV19 and TRBJ2-7): DGGITQSPKYLFRKEGQNVTLSCEQNLNHDAMYWYRQDPGQGLRLIYYSQIVNDFQKGDIAEGYSVSREKKESFPLTVTSAQKNPTAFYLCASRDRVTHEQYFGPGTRLTVT.

This CDR3 reads CASSSPPADTQYF. In nucleotides, the CDR3 is TGTGCCAGCAGCTCCCCTCCCGCAGATACGCAGTATTTT. The V call is TRBV7-3, the J call TRBJ2-3, with D unresolved. CDR1 is SGHTA and CDR2 is FQGTGA in the germline V gene. Trimming left V 4 bases short and J 4 bases short, with 9 bases between. The CDR3 totals 13 residues.

This clone was found once. V is TRBV23-1 and J is TRBJ2-7, with D perhaps TRBD2 (7 bases). TRBV23-1 is annotated as an ORF whose role is uncertain. This CDR3 region has 19 residues. V was shortened by 2 bases and J by 0 bases, with 23 bases between the two germline ends. The CDR3 protein is CASSQDLGGRKKNSYEQYF. In DNA, the CDR3 is TGCGCCAGCAGTCAAGACCTCGGGGGGCGCAAAAAAAACTCCTACGAGCAGTACTTC.

The chain is built from TRBV4-1 and TRBJ2-2, with D perhaps TRBD1 (6 bases). Trimming shortened V by 3 bases and J by 1 base, and 12 bases separated the two germline ends. Germline CDR1 is MGHRA and CDR2 is YSYEKL. This CDR3 has 16 residues. The CDR3 nucleotides read TGCGCCAGCAGCCACTACCTACAGGGGAACACCGGGGAGCTGTTTTTT. Protein product: CASSHYLQGNTGELFF.

V usage is TRBV11-3 and J usage is TRBJ2-5, with 10 bases identical to TRBD2. The end of the DNA is better explained by TRBJ2-7, so the J call may be wrong. The CDR3 runs to 15 residues. Germline V gene data show CDR1 as SGHNT and CDR2 as YENEEA. In nucleotides, the CDR3 is TGTGCCAGCAGCTACGGCTCTAGCGGGAGCTACGAGCAGTACTTC. It specifies CASSYGSSGSYEQYF.